These T cell receptor beta chains were read from a single sample in a study of blood T cell repertoires in COVID-19. Sequenced by immunoSEQ multiplex PCR; TCRdb stores in-frame clones only, minus some. Among under 150,000 clones, approximately 82% were seen once, and the ten largest hold about a tenth. The sequenced sample was peripheral blood. These receptors all come from a man aged 35 to 55 with active or convalescent COVID-19. Both conserved end residues are part of each CDR3. The order of the fields is clone size, J gene, V gene, D gene, CDR3 DNA, CDR3 protein. D genes are given only for firm matches. Size is stated for part of the rows, as once, few or many counts, or as a class when the clone is expanded.

.,TRBJ2-2,TRBV13,TRBD1,TGTGCCAGCAGCTTGGGGACAGGGGGCGCGGTTAACACCGGGGAGCTGTTTTTT,CASSLGTGGAVNTGELFF
.,TRBJ2-3,TRBV3-1/TRBV3-2,TRBD2,TGTGCCAGCAGCCAGGGGACTAGTCCTAGCACAGATACGCAGTATTTT,CASSQGTSPSTDTQYF
.,TRBJ2-3,TRBV7-8,.,TGTGCCAGCAGCTCTTACACAGATACGCAGTATTTT,CASSSYTDTQYF
.,TRBJ2-2,TRBV4-1,.,TGCGCCAGCAGCCAAGATGAGTACAGGACCCTCACCGGGGAGCTGTTTTTT,CASSQDEYRTLTGELFF
.,TRBJ2-1,TRBV12-5,TRBD2,TGTGCTAGTGGTTTGGGGTCCTTAGCGGGGGGCTACAATGAGCAGTTCTTC,CASGLGSLAGGYNEQFF
.,TRBJ2-7,TRBV6-5,.,TGTGCCAGCAGGTGGGGCCGTTCCTACGAGCAGTACTTC,CASRWGRSYEQYF
.,TRBJ2-7,TRBV7-2,.,TGTGCCAGCAGCCGGGAAATTGGGGAGCAGTACTTC,CASSREIGEQYF
.,TRBJ1-6,TRBV2,.,TGTGCCAGCAGTGCCCCGGGTCTCAACCCATCACCCCTCCACTTT,CASSAPGLNPSPLHF
.,TRBJ2-1,TRBV29-1,.,TGCAGCGTTGTATTACACTACAATGAGCAGTTCTTC,CSVVLHYNEQFF
.,TRBJ1-5,TRBV20-1,.,TGCAGTGCTAGTGGTATCTTAACGGGATCCCTTACTAGCAATCAGCCCCAGCATTTT,CSASGILTGSLTSNQPQHF
medium-sized,TRBJ1-6,TRBV9,TRBD1,TGTGCCAGCAGCGCCTCAGGGGGCGGTAATTCACCCCTCCACTTT,CASSASGGGNSPLHF
.,TRBJ2-6,TRBV7-6,.,TGTGCCAGCAGCAGTCGGGGCTCTGGGGCCAACGTCCTGACTTTC,CASSSRGSGANVLTF